This T cell receptor beta chain was obtained from a study of vaccination and CD4 T cells after COVID-19. The wider study: A positive SARS-CoV-2 nasal swab PCR result was recorded for each convalescent patient; about ten were mild and one severe. Post-COVID sampling occurred a median approximately 100 days after diagnosis (range 35 to 161). Study observations and caveats: Vaccine-specific clones in convalescent patients were spike mono-reactive in 304 of 307 cases.

Sequenced with the Oncomine TCR Beta short-read assay was DNA taken from cultured CD4+ T cells. TCRdb processed the PCR reads anew with MiXCR; each CDR3 protein has one entry. The sample has around 21,000 distinct CDR3 sequences, roughly 51% seen once. Treatment denoted: approximately nine-day PBMC culture with coronavirus spike peptide pools or control peptides (ViraFEST assay). TCRs were sequenced by ViraFEST after antigen-specific T cells had been expanded with peptide pools. Comment on this clonotype: Its antigen remains unknown.

The CDR3 sequence is 20 residues long. V dropped 3 bases and J dropped 1; count of bases not matched to a gene: 17. The V gene's germline CDR1 is LNHNV and CDR2 YYDKDF (reference sequence). The chain carries TRBV15 and TRBJ2-4; the match to TRBD2 covers 8 bases. Sequencing used CD4+ T cells from blood, cultured in vitro. The sequence was obtained from a human donor who had recovered from COVID-19. CDR3 loop: CATSSQAHLSAGGAKNIQYF. DNA for the CDR3: TGTGCCACCAGCAGCCAAGCACATCTCTCCGCGGGGGGTGCCAAAAACATTCAGTACTTC.